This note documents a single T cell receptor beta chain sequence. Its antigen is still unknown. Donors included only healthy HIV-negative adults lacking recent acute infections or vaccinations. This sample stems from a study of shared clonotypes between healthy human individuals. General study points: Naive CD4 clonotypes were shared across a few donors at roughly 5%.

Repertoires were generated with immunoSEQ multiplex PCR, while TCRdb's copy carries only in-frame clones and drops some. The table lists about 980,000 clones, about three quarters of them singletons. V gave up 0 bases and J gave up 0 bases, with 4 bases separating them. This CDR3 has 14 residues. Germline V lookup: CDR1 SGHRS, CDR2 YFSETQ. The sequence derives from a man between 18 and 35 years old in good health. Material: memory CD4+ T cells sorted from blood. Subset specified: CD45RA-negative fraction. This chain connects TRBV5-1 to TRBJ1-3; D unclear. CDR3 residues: CASSLAASGNTIYF. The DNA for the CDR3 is TGCGCCAGCAGCTTGGCCGCCTCTGGAAACACCATATATTTT.